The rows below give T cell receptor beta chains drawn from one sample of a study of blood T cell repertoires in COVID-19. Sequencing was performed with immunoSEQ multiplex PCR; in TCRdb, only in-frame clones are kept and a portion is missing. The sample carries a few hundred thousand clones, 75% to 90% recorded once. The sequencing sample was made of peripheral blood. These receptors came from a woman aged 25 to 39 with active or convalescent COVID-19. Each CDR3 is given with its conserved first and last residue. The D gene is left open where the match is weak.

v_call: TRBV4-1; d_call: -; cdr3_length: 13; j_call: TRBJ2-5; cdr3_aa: CASSQEFEETQYF
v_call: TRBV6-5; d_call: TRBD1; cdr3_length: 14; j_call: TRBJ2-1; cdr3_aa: CASTPYRGYNEQFF
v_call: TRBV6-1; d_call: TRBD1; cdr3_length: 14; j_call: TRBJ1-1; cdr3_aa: CASSRQGAGGEAFF
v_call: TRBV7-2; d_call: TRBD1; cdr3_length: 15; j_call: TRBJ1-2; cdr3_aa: CASSLIGGQGHGYTF
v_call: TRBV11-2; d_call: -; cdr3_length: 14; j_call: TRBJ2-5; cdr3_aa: CASNLIGGLETQYF
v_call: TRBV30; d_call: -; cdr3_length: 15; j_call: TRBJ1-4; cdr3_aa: CAWATLQGTNEKLFF
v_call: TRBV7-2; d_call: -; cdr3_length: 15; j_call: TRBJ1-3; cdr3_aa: CASSLTDNSGNTIYF
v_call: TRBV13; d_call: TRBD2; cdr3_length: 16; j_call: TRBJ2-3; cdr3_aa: CASSSSGRKLGDTQYF
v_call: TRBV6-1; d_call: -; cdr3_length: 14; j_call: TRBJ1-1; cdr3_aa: CASSEQGGNTEAFF
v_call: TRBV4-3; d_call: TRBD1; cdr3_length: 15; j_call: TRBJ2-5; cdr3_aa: CASSQGFTGVETQYF
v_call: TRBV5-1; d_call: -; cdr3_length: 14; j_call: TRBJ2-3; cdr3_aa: CASSSGGIPDTQYF
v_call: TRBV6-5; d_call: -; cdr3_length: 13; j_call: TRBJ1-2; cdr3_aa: CASSYSGLQGYTF
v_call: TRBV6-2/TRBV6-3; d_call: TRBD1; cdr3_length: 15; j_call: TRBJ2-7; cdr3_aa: CASSYSRDRVELRDF
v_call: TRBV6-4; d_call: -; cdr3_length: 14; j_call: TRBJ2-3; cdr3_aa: CASSEGSPADTQYF
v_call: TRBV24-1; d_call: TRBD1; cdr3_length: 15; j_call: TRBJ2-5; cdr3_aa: CATSDRRTGQETQYF